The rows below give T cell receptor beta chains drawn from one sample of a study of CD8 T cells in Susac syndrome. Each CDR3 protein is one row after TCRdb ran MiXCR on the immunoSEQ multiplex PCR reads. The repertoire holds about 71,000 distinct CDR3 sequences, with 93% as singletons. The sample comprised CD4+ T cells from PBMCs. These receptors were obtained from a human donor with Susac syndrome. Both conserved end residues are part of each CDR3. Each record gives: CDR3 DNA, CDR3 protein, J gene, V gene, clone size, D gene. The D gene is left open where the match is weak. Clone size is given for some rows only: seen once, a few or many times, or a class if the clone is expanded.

CDR3 DNA: TGTGCCAGCAGTGAAACAGGGGGTAGCAATCAGCCCCAGCATTTT
CDR3 protein: CASSETGGSNQPQHF
J gene: TRBJ1-5
V gene: TRBV2
clone size: -
D gene: TRBD1

CDR3 DNA: TGTGCCAGCAGCTTGGAATCGTTCCCCTACGAGCAGTACTTC
CDR3 protein: CASSLESFPYEQYF
J gene: TRBJ2-7
V gene: TRBV5-6
clone size: -
D gene: -

CDR3 DNA: TGTGCCAGCAGTGACGAAGGCTTCATCAATGAGCAGTTCTTC
CDR3 protein: CASSDEGFINEQFF
J gene: TRBJ2-1
V gene: TRBV25-1
clone size: -
D gene: -

CDR3 DNA: TGTGCCAGCAGCTTTACCAGGGACGAAGGCTACACCTTC
CDR3 protein: CASSFTRDEGYTF
J gene: TRBJ1-2
V gene: TRBV7-9
clone size: once
D gene: -

CDR3 DNA: TGTGCCAGTAGCTCCCACGGGGGGCCACGGGCTTTCTTT
CDR3 protein: CASSSHGGPRAFF
J gene: TRBJ1-1
V gene: TRBV19
clone size: -
D gene: -

CDR3 DNA: TGTGCCAGCAGTTTTGGAGGACACGTTGGCTACACCTTC
CDR3 protein: CASSFGGHVGYTF
J gene: TRBJ1-2
V gene: TRBV12-3/TRBV12-4
clone size: -
D gene: -

CDR3 DNA: TGCAGCGTTCCGGGACACATAGCTAACTATGGCTACACCTTC
CDR3 protein: CSVPGHIANYGYTF
J gene: TRBJ1-2
V gene: TRBV29-1
clone size: -
D gene: -

CDR3 DNA: TGTGCCAGCAGTTTACGCCGGGACAGGGGAAATGAGCAGTTCTTC
CDR3 protein: CASSLRRDRGNEQFF
J gene: TRBJ2-1
V gene: TRBV12-3/TRBV12-4
clone size: once
D gene: TRBD1

CDR3 DNA: TGTGCCAGCAGCTTGTACAGGCTCTCTGGGGCCAACGTCCTGACTTTC
CDR3 protein: CASSLYRLSGANVLTF
J gene: TRBJ2-6
V gene: TRBV5-4
clone size: -
D gene: -

CDR3 DNA: TGTGCCAGCAGCTTAGCGGGCAACACAGATACGCAGTATTTT
CDR3 protein: CASSLAGNTDTQYF
J gene: TRBJ2-3
V gene: TRBV7-8
clone size: -
D gene: -

CDR3 DNA: TGTGCCAGCAGCTTAGCTAGCGGTAGCACAGATACGCAGTATTTT
CDR3 protein: CASSLASGSTDTQYF
J gene: TRBJ2-3
V gene: TRBV7-9
clone size: -
D gene: -

CDR3 DNA: TGTGCCAGCAGCCAGGGCCCCGGGACCCTCCACTTT
CDR3 protein: CASSQGPGTLHF
J gene: TRBJ1-6
V gene: TRBV7-9
clone size: -
D gene: -

CDR3 DNA: TGCAGTGCTAGAGATGCAGCAATCCAAGAGACCCAGTACTTC
CDR3 protein: CSARDAAIQETQYF
J gene: TRBJ2-5
V gene: TRBV20-1
clone size: -
D gene: -

CDR3 DNA: TGTGCCAGCAGTTTTGCTCTCGGGACAGGGATCGCTGAAGCTTTCTTT
CDR3 protein: CASSFALGTGIAEAFF
J gene: TRBJ1-1
V gene: TRBV28
clone size: -
D gene: TRBD1

CDR3 DNA: TGTGCCAGCAGCCCACGAGGGGGCCGAGTCTCCGAGCAGTACTTC
CDR3 protein: CASSPRGGRVSEQYF
J gene: TRBJ2-7
V gene: TRBV6-2/TRBV6-3
clone size: -
D gene: TRBD1

CDR3 DNA: TGTGCCAGCACCATCGGCGGGAATAATTCACCCCTCCACTTT
CDR3 protein: CASTIGGNNSPLHF
J gene: TRBJ1-6
V gene: TRBV2
clone size: -
D gene: -

CDR3 DNA: TGCAGTGCTCCCTCCAACTCTGGGGCCAACGTCCTGACTTTC
CDR3 protein: CSAPSNSGANVLTF
J gene: TRBJ2-6
V gene: TRBV20-1
clone size: few
D gene: -

CDR3 DNA: TGCGCCAGCAGCGAGGGGGGGCACGGCTACACCTTC
CDR3 protein: CASSEGGHGYTF
J gene: TRBJ1-2
V gene: TRBV5-1
clone size: -
D gene: -

CDR3 DNA: TGTGCCAGCAGCTCCCAGGGGGGAGTCTCCTACAATGAGCAGTTCTTC
CDR3 protein: CASSSQGGVSYNEQFF
J gene: TRBJ2-1
V gene: TRBV7-2
clone size: -
D gene: -

CDR3 DNA: TGTGCCAGCACCGCGGGGGAGGGGTTTCAGCCCCAGCATTTT
CDR3 protein: CASTAGEGFQPQHF
J gene: TRBJ1-5
V gene: TRBV7-2
clone size: once
D gene: -

CDR3 DNA: TGTGCCAGCAGCCCCCAGGGGACCGGAGATACGCAGTATTTT
CDR3 protein: CASSPQGTGDTQYF
J gene: TRBJ2-3
V gene: TRBV7-9
clone size: -
D gene: -

CDR3 DNA: TGTGCCAGTAGTATAGGGACAGGGACCTCCTATGGCTACACCTTC
CDR3 protein: CASSIGTGTSYGYTF
J gene: TRBJ1-2
V gene: TRBV19
clone size: -
D gene: TRBD1

CDR3 DNA: TGCAGTGCTAGTCGCGGCCTCCCGGGTCGCGACGAGCAGTACTTC
CDR3 protein: CSASRGLPGRDEQYF
J gene: TRBJ2-7
V gene: TRBV20-1
clone size: -
D gene: -

CDR3 DNA: TGTGCCAGCAGTTGGTGGGGGGGTCGTGTTGATACGCAGTATTTT
CDR3 protein: CASSWWGGRVDTQYF
J gene: TRBJ2-3
V gene: TRBV28
clone size: once
D gene: TRBD2

CDR3 DNA: TGCGCCAGCAGGGAGGGTCGTAGAAGGGAGACCCAGTACTTC
CDR3 protein: CASREGRRRETQYF
J gene: TRBJ2-5
V gene: TRBV10-2
clone size: -
D gene: -

CDR3 DNA: TGTGCCAGCACCACCGGGCAGCGGAAGACCCAGTACTTC
CDR3 protein: CASTTGQRKTQYF
J gene: TRBJ2-5
V gene: TRBV6-5
clone size: -
D gene: -

CDR3 DNA: TGTGCCAGCAGCTCTACCGGACTCCCAGTCTCTGGAAACACCATATATTTT
CDR3 protein: CASSSTGLPVSGNTIYF
J gene: TRBJ1-3
V gene: TRBV7-6
clone size: -
D gene: -

CDR3 DNA: TGTGCCAGCAGCTTAGTTGGGGAGGGCAATCAGCCCCAGCATTTT
CDR3 protein: CASSLVGEGNQPQHF
J gene: TRBJ1-5
V gene: TRBV7-9
clone size: -
D gene: -

CDR3 DNA: TGCAGTGCACCTCTAGCGGGGGCCGGGGGGGCGACCCAGTACTTC
CDR3 protein: CSAPLAGAGGATQYF
J gene: TRBJ2-5
V gene: TRBV20-1
clone size: -
D gene: TRBD2

CDR3 DNA: TGCAGTGCTAGAGATCAGGGGGGCCACACAGATACGCAGTATTTT
CDR3 protein: CSARDQGGHTDTQYF
J gene: TRBJ2-3
V gene: TRBV20-1
clone size: -
D gene: -

CDR3 DNA: TGTGCCAGCAGTTTATGGCAGCGCACTGAAGCTTTCTTT
CDR3 protein: CASSLWQRTEAFF
J gene: TRBJ1-1
V gene: TRBV27
clone size: -
D gene: -

CDR3 DNA: TGTGCCAGCAGCTTAGCTTCGGCAGGAGCCCATGGCTACACCTTC
CDR3 protein: CASSLASAGAHGYTF
J gene: TRBJ1-2
V gene: TRBV7-9
clone size: once
D gene: -

CDR3 DNA: TGTGCCAGCAGCCAAGGGCGCGGGGGGACCTCCTACAATGAGCAGTTCTTC
CDR3 protein: CASSQGRGGTSYNEQFF
J gene: TRBJ2-1
V gene: TRBV3-1
clone size: -
D gene: TRBD2

CDR3 DNA: TGTGCCAGCAGCTTCAGCGGGGGAGTAACAGATACGCAGTATTTT
CDR3 protein: CASSFSGGVTDTQYF
J gene: TRBJ2-3
V gene: TRBV7-9
clone size: -
D gene: TRBD2

CDR3 DNA: TGTGCCTGGAGTGGACAGATTGGAAACACCATATATTTT
CDR3 protein: CAWSGQIGNTIYF
J gene: TRBJ1-3
V gene: TRBV30
clone size: once
D gene: -

CDR3 DNA: TGTGCCAGCTCGGCCTTAGACAGAGAAAATCAGCCCCAGCATTTT
CDR3 protein: CASSALDRENQPQHF
J gene: TRBJ1-5
V gene: TRBV18
clone size: -
D gene: -

CDR3 DNA: TGCGCCAGCAGCGTGGGACTAGCGGACTACAATGAGCAGTTCTTC
CDR3 protein: CASSVGLADYNEQFF
J gene: TRBJ2-1
V gene: TRBV4-3
clone size: once
D gene: TRBD2

CDR3 DNA: TGCAGTGCTAGTAGGGGGGTTGGGGAGACCCAGTACTTC
CDR3 protein: CSASRGVGETQYF
J gene: TRBJ2-5
V gene: TRBV20-1
clone size: -
D gene: -

CDR3 DNA: TGCAGTGCCCCCACTAGCGGCGCCAACACCGGGGAGCTGTTTTTT
CDR3 protein: CSAPTSGANTGELFF
J gene: TRBJ2-2
V gene: TRBV20-1
clone size: -
D gene: TRBD2

CDR3 DNA: TGCAGTGCTATGGGTGGCGGGGAGCTGTTTTTT
CDR3 protein: CSAMGGGELFF
J gene: TRBJ2-2
V gene: TRBV20-1
clone size: -
D gene: -

CDR3 DNA: TGTGCCTGGAACCCGCGGGAAGGTAGCTCCTATAATTCACCCCTCCACTTT
CDR3 protein: CAWNPREGSSYNSPLHF
J gene: TRBJ1-6
V gene: TRBV30
clone size: once
D gene: -

CDR3 DNA: TGCAGCGTTGCCGGTCGTAATCAGCCCCAGCATTTT
CDR3 protein: CSVAGRNQPQHF
J gene: TRBJ1-5
V gene: TRBV29-1
clone size: -
D gene: -

CDR3 DNA: TGTGCCAGCTCACCAAGTGGGGGCAGAAACACCTTC
CDR3 protein: CASSPSGGRNTF
J gene: TRBJ1-2
V gene: TRBV18
clone size: -
D gene: -

CDR3 DNA: TGTGCCTGGAGCAGGGGGACTGTTCAGCCCCAGCATTTT
CDR3 protein: CAWSRGTVQPQHF
J gene: TRBJ1-5
V gene: TRBV30
clone size: -
D gene: TRBD1

CDR3 DNA: TGTGCCAGCGAATTTCCAGGCGGCGATACGCAGTATTTT
CDR3 protein: CASEFPGGDTQYF
J gene: TRBJ2-3
V gene: TRBV6-6
clone size: once
D gene: -

CDR3 DNA: TGTGCCATCAGCGCCCCAACAGTGGTGAACGAGCAGTACTTC
CDR3 protein: CAISAPTVVNEQYF
J gene: TRBJ2-7
V gene: TRBV10-3
clone size: -
D gene: -

CDR3 DNA: TGTGCCAGCAGCCCCCATCCAGGGGGCAGGTTCGAGCAGTACTTC
CDR3 protein: CASSPHPGGRFEQYF
J gene: TRBJ2-7
V gene: TRBV7-2
clone size: -
D gene: TRBD1

CDR3 DNA: TGTGCCAGCAGGCTACCGGGACAGGGGTATGGCTACACCTTC
CDR3 protein: CASRLPGQGYGYTF
J gene: TRBJ1-2
V gene: TRBV28
clone size: once
D gene: TRBD1

CDR3 DNA: TGCAGCGTAATGGGAAGGGTGGCCTACGAGCAGTACTTC
CDR3 protein: CSVMGRVAYEQYF
J gene: TRBJ2-7
V gene: TRBV29-1
clone size: -
D gene: -

CDR3 DNA: TGCAGTGCTACTCAAGGCGAGAGTGAGCAGTTCTTC
CDR3 protein: CSATQGESEQFF
J gene: TRBJ2-1
V gene: TRBV20-1
clone size: -
D gene: -

CDR3 DNA: TGTGCCAGCTCACTAGAGACAGTCTCCTACGAGCAGTACTTC
CDR3 protein: CASSLETVSYEQYF
J gene: TRBJ2-7
V gene: TRBV18
clone size: -
D gene: -

CDR3 DNA: TGTGCCAGCAGCTCGACAGATTATTCACCCCTCCACTTT
CDR3 protein: CASSSTDYSPLHF
J gene: TRBJ1-6
V gene: TRBV7-2
clone size: -
D gene: -

CDR3 DNA: TGTGCCAGCAGTTTCAGAGGCGATACGCAGTATTTT
CDR3 protein: CASSFRGDTQYF
J gene: TRBJ2-3
V gene: TRBV7-2
clone size: -
D gene: -